A single sample is the source of the 14 T cell receptor beta chains below, sequenced in a study of cytomegalovirus exposure and HLA in healthy donors. It was with 60 Vbeta and 13 Jbeta primers that the PCR ran. Clones were sequenced by immunoSEQ multiplex PCR, and TCRdb holds only the in-frame ones, with some missing. The table includes over 120,000 clones, roughly 75% detected once. The sample taken for sequencing was PBMCs. These receptors came from a female donor in good health and CMV-seronegative.

V gene TRBV10-3 combines with J gene TRBJ1-5; D is unclear. CDR3 size: 15 residues. Germline assignment: CDR1 ENHRY and CDR2 SYGVKD. Trimming shortened V by 3 bases and J by 0 bases, and 9 bases separated the two germline ends. DNA of the CDR3: TGTGCCATCAGTGACAGGCCTAATAGCAATCAGCCCCAGCATTTT. Its translation: CAISDRPNSNQPQHF.

CDR3 nucleotides: TGTGCCTGGAGTACAGGGGGCGAGCAGTTCTTC. Its translation: CAWSTGGEQFF. The chain is built from TRBV30 and TRBJ2-1, with 9 bases identical to TRBD1. The CDR3 runs to 11 residues. CDR1 GTSNPN and CDR2 SVGIG come from the germline V gene (reference sequence). The junction had 0 bases not matched to a gene; V was cut back by 2 bases and J by 10 bases. The full variable domain, with the rest looked up from reference TRBV30 and TRBJ2-1, is SQTIHQWPATLVQPVGSPLSLECTVEGTSNPNLYWYRQAAGRGLQLLFYSVGIGQISSEVPQNLSASRPQDRQFILSSKKLLLSDSGFYLCAWSTGGEQFFGPGTRLTVL.

The CDR3 loop reads CASTYRGSGETQYF. CDR3 coding DNA: TGTGCCAGCACCTACAGGGGGTCGGGGGAGACCCAGTACTTC. This rearrangement joins TRBV28 to TRBJ2-5, with 8 positions matching TRBD1. The CDR3 is 14 residues long. V was pared by 7 bases and J by 5 bases, with 9 bases of the junction left unmatched. The germline V gene has CDR1 MDHEN and CDR2 SYDVKM.

The chain links TRBV5-1 to TRBJ2-7; 7 bases fit TRBD2. Germline V lookup: CDR1 SGHRS, CDR2 YFSETQ. V dropped 0 bases and J dropped 0; count of bases not matched to a gene: 3. The CDR3 sequence is 15 residues long. This chain's CDR3 is CASSLGGGSSYEQYF. The DNA of the CDR3 is TGCGCCAGCAGCTTGGGTGGCGGGAGCTCCTACGAGCAGTACTTC.

The gene calls are TRBV29-1 and TRBJ2-1; weak D call: TRBD1 (5 bases). V was trimmed by 3 bases and J by 9 bases, leaving 12 bases between them. Germline lookup yields CDR1 SQVTM and CDR2 ANQGSEA. The CDR3 is 12 residues long. CDR3 sequence reads: CSVDLRVGEQFF. The DNA for the CDR3 is TGCAGCGTTGACCTCAGGGTCGGTGAGCAGTTCTTC.

This clone was recorded a few times. This sequence joins TRBV30 and TRBJ1-1, with D unresolved. V lost 4 bases to trimming and J lost 4 bases, with 10 bases between them. The V gene's germline CDR1 is GTSNPN and CDR2 SVGIG (reference sequence). This CDR3 has 12 residues. CDR3 in DNA: TGTGCCTGGAACTGGGAGTTCACTGAAGCTTTCTTT. This sequence encodes CAWNWEFTEAFF.

This clone was counted a few times. The V call is TRBV28, the J call TRBJ1-6, with 9 nucleotides matching TRBD1. Germline lookup yields CDR1 MDHEN and CDR2 SYDVKM. CDR3 length equals 15 residues. Germline trimming cut 3 bases from V and 6 bases from J; bases unmatched to any gene: 3. CDR3 protein: CASSFRQGVNSPLHF. CDR3 DNA: TGTGCCAGCAGTTTTCGACAGGGGGTTAATTCACCCCTCCACTTT.

The V gene is TRBV21-1, the J gene TRBJ1-4; the table's TRBD1 call for D was not verified on the DNA. TRBV21-1 is noted as a pseudogene. The CDR3 totals 14 residues. This CDR3 is CASSKDRVGEKLFF. CDR3 DNA: TGTGCCAGCAGCAAAGACAGGGTGGGTGAAAAACTGTTTTTT.

Points on this clone: One junction end disagrees with the germline gene, perhaps due to a read error. This chain connects TRBV9 to TRBJ2-3; 7 nucleotides match TRBD1. The CDR3 is 14 residues long. The germline V gene has CDR1 SGDLS and CDR2 YYNGEE. Here the CDR3 DNA reads TGTGCCAGCAGCCTAAAGACAGGGACAGACACGCAGTATTTT. Its protein product is CASSLKTGTDTQYF.

The chain combines TRBV29-1 with TRBJ2-3; TRBD2 is a possible D gene (6 bases). The CDR3 loop spans 14 amino acids. V lost 6 bases and J lost 0, with 13 bases in between. The germline V gene encodes CDR1 SQVTM and CDR2 ANQGSEA. CDR3 region: CSVRLAPSTDTQYF. In DNA form, the CDR3 reads TGCAGCGTCCGCCTAGCGCCCAGCACAGATACGCAGTATTTT.

DNA of the CDR3: TGTGCCTGGAGACCACAGGGGTCCGGGGAGCTGTTTTTT. Protein: CAWRPQGSGELFF. The chain couples TRBV30 to TRBJ2-2, with 7 bases matching TRBD1. J gave up 6 bases and V 3 bases, and 4 bases lay outside the gene matches. This CDR3 is built from 13 residues. Looked up from germline, CDR1 is GTSNPN and CDR2 is SVGIG (reference sequence). The whole variable domain, filled in from reference TRBV30 and TRBJ2-2, reads SQTIHQWPATLVQPVGSPLSLECTVEGTSNPNLYWYRQAAGRGLQLLFYSVGIGQISSEVPQNLSASRPQDRQFILSSKKLLLSDSGFYLCAWRPQGSGELFFGEGSRLTVL.

V gene TRBV7-2 combines with J gene TRBJ1-1; D unresolved. The CDR3 is 14 amino acids. The V gene's germline CDR1 is SGHTA and CDR2 FQGNSA. With 2 bases removed from V and 8 bases from J, the gap between germline ends came to 15 bases. DNA for the CDR3: TGTGCCAGCAGCTTATTTAAGAGCTCCTGGGAAGCTTTCTTT. This encodes CASSLFKSSWEAFF.

The CDR3 coding sequence is TGTGCCAGCAGCTCGGGTTTTGGCGCTTTCTTT. Translation: CASSSGFGAFF. V is TRBV7-6 and J is TRBJ1-1; no clear D gene. Trimming shortened V by 4 bases and J by 11 bases, and 11 bases separated the two germline ends. Germline CDR1 SGHVS, CDR2 FNYEAQ. The CDR3 runs 11 residues.

V is TRBV5-6 and J is TRBJ1-2; a weak D match, TRBD1 (5 bases). The CDR3 length is 12 residues. Germline V CDR1 and CDR2: SGHDT, YYEEEE. With 4 bases removed from V and 8 bases from J, the gap between germline ends came to 12 bases. For the CDR3, the DNA is TGTGCCAGCAGCGGCCCGGGGGTCGGCTACACCTTC. It specifies CASSGPGVGYTF.